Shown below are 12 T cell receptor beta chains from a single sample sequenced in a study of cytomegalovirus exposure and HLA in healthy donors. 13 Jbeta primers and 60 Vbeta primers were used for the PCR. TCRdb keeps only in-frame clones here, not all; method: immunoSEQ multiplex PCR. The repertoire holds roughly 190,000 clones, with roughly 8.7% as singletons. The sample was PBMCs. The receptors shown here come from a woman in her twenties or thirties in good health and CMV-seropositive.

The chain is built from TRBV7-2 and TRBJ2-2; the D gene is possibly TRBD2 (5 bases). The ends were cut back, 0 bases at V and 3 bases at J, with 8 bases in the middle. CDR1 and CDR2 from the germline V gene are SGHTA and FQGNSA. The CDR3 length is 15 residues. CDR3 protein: CASSLAGVHTGELFF. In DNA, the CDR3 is TGTGCCAGCAGCTTAGCGGGAGTGCACACCGGGGAGCTGTTTTTT.

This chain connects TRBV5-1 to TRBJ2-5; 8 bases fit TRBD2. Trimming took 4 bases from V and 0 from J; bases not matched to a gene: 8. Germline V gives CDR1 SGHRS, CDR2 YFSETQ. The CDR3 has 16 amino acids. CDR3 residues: CASSKTIAGNQETQYF. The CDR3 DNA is TGCGCCAGCAGCAAAACTATAGCGGGGAACCAAGAGACCCAGTACTTC.

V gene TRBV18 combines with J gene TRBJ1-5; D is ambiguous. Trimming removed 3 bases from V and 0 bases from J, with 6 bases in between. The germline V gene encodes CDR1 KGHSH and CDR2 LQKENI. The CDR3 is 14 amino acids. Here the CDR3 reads CASSPLDSNQPQHF. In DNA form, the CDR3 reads TGTGCCAGCTCACCTCTAGATAGCAATCAGCCCCAGCATTTT.

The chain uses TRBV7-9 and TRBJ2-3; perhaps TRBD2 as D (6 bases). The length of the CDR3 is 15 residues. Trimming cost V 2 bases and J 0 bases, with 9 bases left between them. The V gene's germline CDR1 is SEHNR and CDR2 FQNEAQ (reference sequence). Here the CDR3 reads CASSLRELSTDTQYF. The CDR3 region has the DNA TGTGCCAGCAGCTTACGGGAGCTAAGCACAGATACGCAGTATTTT.

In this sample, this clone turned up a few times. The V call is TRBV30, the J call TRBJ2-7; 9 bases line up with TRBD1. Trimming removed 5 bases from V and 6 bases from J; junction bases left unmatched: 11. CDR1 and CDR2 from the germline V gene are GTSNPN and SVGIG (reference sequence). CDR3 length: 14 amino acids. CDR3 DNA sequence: TGTGCCTGGGGTTCCGGGACAGGGCCGATCGAGCAGTACTTC. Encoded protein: CAWGSGTGPIEQYF. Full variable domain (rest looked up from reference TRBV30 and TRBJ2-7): SQTIHQWPATLVQPVGSPLSLECTVEGTSNPNLYWYRQAAGRGLQLLFYSVGIGQISSEVPQNLSASRPQDRQFILSSKKLLLSDSGFYLCAWGSGTGPIEQYFGPGTRLTVT.

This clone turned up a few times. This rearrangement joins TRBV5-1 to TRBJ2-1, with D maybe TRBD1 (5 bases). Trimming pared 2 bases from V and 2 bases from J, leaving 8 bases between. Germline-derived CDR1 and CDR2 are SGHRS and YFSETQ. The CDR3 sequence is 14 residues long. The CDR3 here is CASSLAGPYNEQFF. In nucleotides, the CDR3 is TGCGCCAGCAGCTTAGCAGGGCCCTACAATGAGCAGTTCTTC.

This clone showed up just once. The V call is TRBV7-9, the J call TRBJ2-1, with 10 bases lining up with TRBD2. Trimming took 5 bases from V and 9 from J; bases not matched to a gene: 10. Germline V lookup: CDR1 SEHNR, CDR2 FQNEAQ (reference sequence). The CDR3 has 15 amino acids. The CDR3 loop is CASSQLAGGIGEQFF. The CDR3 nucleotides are TGTGCCAGCAGCCAATTAGCGGGAGGAATAGGTGAGCAGTTCTTC. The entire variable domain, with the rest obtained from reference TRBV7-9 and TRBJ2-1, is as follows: DTGVSQNPRHKITKRGQNVTFRCDPISEHNRLYWYRQTLGQGPEFLTYFQNEAQLEKSRLLSDRFSAERPKGSFSTLEIQRTEQGDSAMYLCASSQLAGGIGEQFFGPGTRLTVL.

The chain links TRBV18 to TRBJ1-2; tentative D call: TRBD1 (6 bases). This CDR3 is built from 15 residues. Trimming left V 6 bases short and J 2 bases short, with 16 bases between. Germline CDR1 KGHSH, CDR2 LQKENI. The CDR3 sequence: CASSQRTGQNYGYTF. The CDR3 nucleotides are TGTGCCAGCTCGCAGAGGACCGGACAGAACTATGGCTACACCTTC.

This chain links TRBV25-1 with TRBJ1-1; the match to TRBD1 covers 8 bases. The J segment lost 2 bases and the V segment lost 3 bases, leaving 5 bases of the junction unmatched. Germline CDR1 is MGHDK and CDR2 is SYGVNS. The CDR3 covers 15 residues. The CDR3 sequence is CASSDPGQANTEAFF. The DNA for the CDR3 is TGTGCCAGCAGTGACCCGGGACAGGCTAACACTGAAGCTTTCTTT.

CDR3 sequence reads: CASSLALLSVMFF. CDR3 DNA: TGCGCCAGCAGCTTGGCCCTCCTGTCGGTGATGTTTTTT. This chain links TRBV5-1 with TRBJ2-2; D is uncertain. The CDR3 covers 13 residues. Trimming cost V 0 bases and J 15 bases, with 15 bases left between them. In germline, CDR1 is SGHRS, CDR2 YFSETQ.

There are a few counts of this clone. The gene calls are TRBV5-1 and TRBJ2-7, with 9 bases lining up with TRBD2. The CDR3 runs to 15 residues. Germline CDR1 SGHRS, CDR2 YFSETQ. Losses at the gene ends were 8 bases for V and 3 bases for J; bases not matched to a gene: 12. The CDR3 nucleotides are TGCGCCAGTTTCCCCGAGGGCGGGGGGGTCTACGAGCAGTACTTC. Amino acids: CASFPEGGGVYEQYF.

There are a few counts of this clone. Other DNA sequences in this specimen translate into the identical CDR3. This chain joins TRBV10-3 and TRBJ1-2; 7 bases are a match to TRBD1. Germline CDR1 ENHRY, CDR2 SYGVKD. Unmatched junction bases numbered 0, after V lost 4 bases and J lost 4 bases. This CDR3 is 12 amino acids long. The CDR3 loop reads CAISAGGYGYTF. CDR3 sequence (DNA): TGTGCCATCAGTGCAGGGGGCTATGGCTACACCTTC.